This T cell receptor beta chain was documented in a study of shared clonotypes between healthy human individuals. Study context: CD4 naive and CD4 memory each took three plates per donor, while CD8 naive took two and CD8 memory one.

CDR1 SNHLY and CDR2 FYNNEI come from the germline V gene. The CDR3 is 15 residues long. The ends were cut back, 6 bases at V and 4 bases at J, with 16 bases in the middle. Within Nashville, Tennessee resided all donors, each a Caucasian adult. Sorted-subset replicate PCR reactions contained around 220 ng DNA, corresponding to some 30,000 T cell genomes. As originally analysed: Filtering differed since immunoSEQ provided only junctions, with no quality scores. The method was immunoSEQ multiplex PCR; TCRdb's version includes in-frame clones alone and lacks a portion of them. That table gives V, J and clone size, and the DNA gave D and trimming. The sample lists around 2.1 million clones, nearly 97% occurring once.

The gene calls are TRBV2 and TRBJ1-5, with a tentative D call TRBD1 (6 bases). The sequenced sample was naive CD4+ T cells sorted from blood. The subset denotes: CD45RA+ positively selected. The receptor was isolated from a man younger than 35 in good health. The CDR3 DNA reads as TGTGCCAGCAGGCTTACGACAGGACCGAATCAGCCCCAGCATTTT. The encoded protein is CASRLTTGPNQPQHF.